The next 25 T cell receptor beta chains were all read from a single sample in a study of OX40 agonist ivuxolimab in advanced cancers. Sequencing used immunoSEQ multiplex PCR; TCRdb keeps in-frame clones, though not all of them. The sample records roughly 80,000 clones, roughly 87% being singletons. Sequenced material: CD4+ or CD8+ T cells sorted from blood, taken in a trial of the OX40 agonist ivuxolimab. Every receptor here comes from an adult with an advanced solid tumor such as melanoma, head and neck, liver or kidney cancer.

The V gene is TRBV7-9, the J gene TRBJ2-5, with D possibly being TRBD1 or TRBD2 (5 bases each). The CDR3 is 16 amino acids. Trimming left V 1 base short and J 5 bases short, with 17 bases between. Germline assignment: CDR1 SEHNR and CDR2 FQNEAQ (reference sequence). The CDR3 DNA sequence: TGTGCCAGCAGCTTAGGCCCGGGACGGCAAGACGAGACCCAGTACTTC. As protein: CASSLGPGRQDETQYF.

The gene calls are TRBV5-6 and TRBJ2-2, with a tentative D call TRBD2 (5 bases). The V end lost 4 bases, the J end lost 5 bases, and 15 bases lay between the germline ends. CDR3 length equals 15 residues. Germline CDR1 SGHDT, CDR2 YYEEEE. This chain's CDR3 is CASSHTIPGTGELFF. CDR3 nucleotides: TGTGCCAGCAGCCACACGATCCCGGGGACCGGGGAGCTGTTTTTT. Variable domain in full (rest from reference TRBV5-6 and TRBJ2-2): DAGVTQSPTHLIKTRGQQVTLRCSPKSGHDTVSWYQQALGQGPQFIFQYYEEEERQRGNFPDRFSGHQFPNYSSELNVNALLLGDSALYLCASSHTIPGTGELFFGEGSRLTVL.

The rearrangement joins TRBV19 to TRBJ1-4; 7 bases match TRBD1. The ends lost 6 bases at V and 5 bases at J; junction bases unmatched: 9. The germline V gene has CDR1 LNHDA and CDR2 SQIVND (reference sequence). CDR3 length: 15 residues. The CDR3 DNA is TGTGCCAGTAGAAAACCTGGGACAGTGAATGAAAAACTGTTTTTT. Protein: CASRKPGTVNEKLFF.

This chain joins TRBV18 and TRBJ1-3, with D possibly TRBD1 on 5 matching bases. V shed 2 bases and J shed 0 bases, with 20 bases lying between them. The CDR3 consists of 19 residues. CDR1 and CDR2 from the germline V gene are KGHSH and LQKENI. CDR3 sequence reads: CASSPGGAGSVLSGNTIYF. The CDR3 DNA follows: TGTGCCAGCTCACCAGGTGGGGCAGGGTCGGTGCTCTCTGGAAACACCATATATTTT.

This rearrangement joins TRBV30 to TRBJ2-5; possible D gene TRBD1, 5 bases. The CDR3 consists of 11 residues. Trimming removed 7 bases from V and 7 bases from J, with 13 bases in between. In germline, CDR1 is GTSNPN, CDR2 SVGIG (reference sequence). The chain's CDR3 is CASYRQGTQYF. CDR3 bases: TGTGCCTCCTATCGGCAGGGGACCCAGTACTTC.

The rearrangement uses TRBV7-8 and TRBJ1-2, with 8 bases fitting TRBD1. The CDR3 is 14 residues long. The trim removed 2 bases at V and 7 bases at J, leaving 6 bases unmatched. Germline CDR1 SGHVS, CDR2 FQNEAQ. The CDR3 loop reads CASSLTDRAGGYTF. In DNA, the CDR3 is TGTGCCAGCAGCTTAACGGACAGGGCGGGTGGCTACACCTTC.

This clone was observed a handful of times. This chain connects TRBV9 to TRBJ2-2, with D perhaps matching TRBD1 or TRBD2 (5 bases each). CDR3 length: 15 residues. Germline V gene data show CDR1 as SGDLS and CDR2 as YYNGEE. With 4 bases removed from V and 2 bases from J, the gap between germline ends came to 12 bases. The CDR3 here is CASSPVGDNTGELFF. The CDR3 coding sequence is TGTGCCAGCAGCCCTGTGGGGGATAACACCGGGGAGCTGTTTTTT.

The chain joins TRBV29-1 to TRBJ2-3; D is possibly TRBD1 or TRBD2 (5 bases each). V was pared by 4 bases and J by 6 bases, with 14 bases between. Germline CDR1 reads SQVTM; CDR2 reads ANQGSEA. The CDR3 sequence is 13 residues long. The CDR3 sequence is CSVGDGGSDTQYF. DNA for the CDR3: TGCAGCGTTGGGGACGGCGGGTCGGATACGCAGTATTTT.

J is TRBJ1-3 and V is TRBV4-1; the D is unclear. Germline V gene lookup returns CDR1 MGHRA and CDR2 YSYEKL. The CDR3 loop spans 16 amino acids. V was shortened by 2 bases and J by 0 bases, with 11 bases between the two germline ends. Here the CDR3 reads CASSQLLAGSGNTIYF. CDR3 sequence (DNA): TGCGCCAGCAGCCAACTCCTAGCCGGCTCTGGAAACACCATATATTTT.

The chain joins TRBV9 to TRBJ1-2, with 7 bases lining up with TRBD1. The CDR3 length is 13 residues. CDR1 and CDR2 (germline): SGDLS, YYNGEE. V dropped 3 bases and J dropped 2; count of bases not matched to a gene: 1. The CDR3 spells CASSGGQNYGYTF. For the CDR3, the DNA is TGTGCCAGCAGCGGGGGACAGAACTATGGCTACACCTTC. The full variable domain, with the rest looked up from reference TRBV9 and TRBJ1-2, is DSGVTQTPKHLITATGQRVTLRCSPRSGDLSVYWYQQSLDQGLQFLIQYYNGEERAKGNILERFSAQQFPDLHSELNLSSLELGDSALYFCASSGGQNYGYTFGSGTRLTVV.

The chain is built from TRBV10-2 and TRBJ2-7, with no clear D. This CDR3 spans 13 amino acids. From germline, CDR1 is WSHSY and CDR2 SAAADI. Trimming removed 3 bases at V and 3 bases at J, with 9 bases between. CDR3 sequence (DNA): TGCGCCAGCAGTGATGGGTCCGACTACGAGCAGTACTTC. Protein product: CASSDGSDYEQYF.

CDR3 nucleotides: TGTGCCAGCAGCGTAGGGCAGGGCTTTAGAGAGACCCAGTACTTC. Translating it yields CASSVGQGFRETQYF. This rearrangement joins TRBV9 to TRBJ2-5, with D perhaps matching TRBD1 (5 bases). Deletions cut 0 bases from V and 4 bases from J, with 13 bases between. Germline values: CDR1 SGDLS, CDR2 YYNGEE. This CDR3 comprises 15 residues.

The V gene is TRBV6-6, the J gene TRBJ2-2; 8 bases are shared with TRBD1. V shed 0 bases and J 7 bases; nucleotides not matched to a gene: 4. This CDR3 has 15 residues. CDR1 is MNHNY, CDR2 SVGAGI, per germline (reference sequence). The CDR3, as DNA: TGTGCCAGCAGTTACTCGCAGGGGGCGAGCGGGGAGCTGTTTTTT. Amino acids: CASSYSQGASGELFF.

This chain uses TRBV7-9 with TRBJ2-3; no firm D call. This CDR3 spans 16 amino acids. CDR1 SEHNR and CDR2 FQNEAQ come from the germline V gene (reference sequence). The V gene lost 1 base and the J gene lost 0 bases, with 11 bases spanning the gap. CDR3 DNA: TGTGCCAGCAGCTTAGGCCCTTTCGTTAGCACAGATACGCAGTATTTT. As protein: CASSLGPFVSTDTQYF.

The chain uses TRBV7-9 and TRBJ2-7; D not resolved. The V end lost 5 bases, the J end lost 0 bases, and 8 bases lay between the germline ends. Germline lookup yields CDR1 SEHNR and CDR2 FQNEAQ (reference sequence). The CDR3 spans 13 residues. CDR3 DNA sequence: TGTGCCAGCAGCCGTTTAACCTCCTACGAGCAGTACTTC. The encoded protein is CASSRLTSYEQYF.

DNA for the CDR3: TGTGCCAGCAGTTTGCCAGGGGCGGACTATGGCTACACCTTC. Protein: CASSLPGADYGYTF. The gene calls are TRBV6-6 and TRBJ1-2; tentatively, D is TRBD1 (6 bases). The CDR3 is made up of 14 amino acids. Germline V gene lookup returns CDR1 MNHNY and CDR2 SVGAGI (reference sequence). Trimming left V 4 bases short and J 3 bases short, with 12 bases between.

This CDR3 is CASSLQGSGELFF. DNA of the CDR3: TGCGCCAGCAGCCTACAGGGTTCCGGGGAGCTGTTTTTT. The chain combines TRBV5-1 with TRBJ2-2, with D perhaps matching TRBD1 (6 bases). Germline V gene lookup returns CDR1 SGHRS and CDR2 YFSETQ. This CDR3 is 13 amino acids long. V dropped 4 bases and J dropped 6 bases, with 10 bases sitting between them.

This chain links TRBV4-3 with TRBJ1-2, with a tentative D call TRBD1 (6 bases). Trimming removed 2 bases from V and 2 bases from J, with 12 bases in between. Germline assignment: CDR1 LGHNA and CDR2 YSLEER. This CDR3 region has 15 residues. CDR3 amino acids: CASSQYWTENYGYTF. The CDR3 bases are TGCGCCAGCAGCCAATATTGGACAGAGAACTATGGCTACACCTTC.

This chain connects TRBV10-3 to TRBJ1-3; D is possibly TRBD1 (5 bases). Germline V gene data show CDR1 as ENHRY and CDR2 as SYGVKD. The germline V and J ends were trimmed by 9 bases and 3 bases, with 15 bases remaining between them. The CDR3 totals 14 residues. CDR3 sequence (DNA): TGTGCCATTCACCCAGGGTTAAGTGGAAACACCATATATTTT. Translated, it gives CAIHPGLSGNTIYF.

V usage is TRBV4-2 and J usage is TRBJ1-4; tentatively, D is TRBD1 (6 bases). Germline V gene data show CDR1 as LGHNA and CDR2 as YNFKEQ. This CDR3 is 18 amino acids long. V lost 0 bases, J lost 1 base, and 15 bases lay in between. The CDR3 here is CASSQDTRGWGTNEKLFF. The CDR3 DNA reads as TGTGCCAGCAGCCAAGATACCAGGGGCTGGGGAACTAATGAAAAACTGTTTTTT.

This clone has a handful of counts. This chain links TRBV7-2 with TRBJ2-1; TRBD2 agrees at 8 bases. Germline-derived CDR1 and CDR2 are SGHTA and FQGNSA. This CDR3 region has 18 residues. J gave up 10 bases and V 2 bases, and 19 bases lay outside the gene matches. CDR3: CASSLFSPQAAGVDEQFF. The CDR3 coding sequence is TGTGCCAGCAGCTTATTTTCCCCTCAGGCAGCGGGGGTAGACGAGCAGTTCTTC. Full variable domain (outside the CDR3, taken from reference TRBV7-2 and TRBJ2-1): GAGVSQSPSNKVTEKGKDVELRCDPISGHTALYWYRQSLGQGLEFLIYFQGNSAPDKSGLPSDRFSAERTGGSVSTLTIQRTQQEDSAVYLCASSLFSPQAAGVDEQFFGPGTRLTVL.

The chain joins TRBV18 to TRBJ2-7; D may correspond to TRBD1 or TRBD2 (5 bases each). V lost 0 bases to trimming and J lost 9 bases, with 15 bases between them. CDR1 is KGHSH and CDR2 is LQKENI in the germline V gene. CDR3 length: 14 amino acids. The CDR3 coding sequence is TGTGCCAGCTCACCACCGGGACCACAGATATGGCAGTACTTC. Translating it yields CASSPPGPQIWQYF.

The V call is TRBV7-9, the J call TRBJ1-2; the D is unclear. The germline V and J ends were trimmed by 4 bases and 4 bases, with 16 bases remaining between them. CDR3 length: 15 residues. Per germline, CDR1 SEHNR and CDR2 FQNEAQ (reference sequence). The CDR3 DNA follows: TGTGCCAGCAGCTCGCTAGTTGATTCATCCTATGGCTACACCTTC. Translated: CASSSLVDSSYGYTF.

This clone has a single count. This chain uses TRBV18 with TRBJ1-1, with TRBD1 matching over 7 bases. Germline values: CDR1 KGHSH, CDR2 LQKENI. The length of the CDR3 is 13 residues. J was trimmed by 5 bases and V by 5 bases; bases with no gene match: 5. This chain's CDR3 is CASSRDRSTEAFF. CDR3 sequence (DNA): TGTGCCAGCTCAAGGGACAGATCGACTGAAGCTTTCTTT.

The rearrangement uses TRBV7-9 and TRBJ1-1; no clear D. CDR1 and CDR2 from the germline V gene are SEHNR and FQNEAQ (reference sequence). The CDR3 runs 14 residues. Deletions cut 0 bases from V and 1 base from J, with 6 bases between. CDR3 sequence reads: CASSLAQANTEAFF. The CDR3 DNA reads TGTGCCAGCAGCTTAGCGCAGGCGAACACTGAAGCTTTCTTT.